These 16 T cell receptor beta chains were sequenced from one sample in a study of vaccination and CD4 T cells after COVID-19. Treatment noted: approximately 9-day PBMC culture with coronavirus spike peptide pools or control peptides (ViraFEST assay). During the years 2011-2018, before the COVID-19 pandemic, the unexposed donor's CD4+ T cells were collected. Their recognized antigens are unknown. Sequencing of the DNA from cultured CD4+ T cells was carried out with the Oncomine TCR Beta short-read assay. TCRdb itself ran the PCR reads through MiXCR, one entry per CDR3 protein. Of 6,500 to 9,500 distinct CDR3 sequences in the sample, 40% to 55% were seen once. Specimen: CD4+ T cells from blood, cultured in vitro. All receptors derive from a human donor in good health.

The chain uses TRBV24-1 and TRBJ1-2; D is uncertain. The V end lost 9 bases, the J end lost 4 bases, and 14 bases lay between the germline ends. Germline loops: CDR1 KGHDR, CDR2 SFDVKD. CDR3 length: 13 residues. In nucleotides, the CDR3 is TGTGCCACCGACGTTAGAGGACTCTATGGCTACACCTTC. Residues: CATDVRGLYGYTF.

The chain combines TRBV9 with TRBJ2-3; tentatively, D is TRBD2 (6 bases). Germline V gene lookup returns CDR1 SGDLS and CDR2 YYNGEE. V lost 1 base to trimming and J lost 0 bases, with 9 bases between them. There are 15 residues in the CDR3. Written as DNA, the CDR3 is TGTGCCAGCAGCGTATTTGGGGGGAGCACAGATACGCAGTATTTT. Its protein product is CASSVFGGSTDTQYF. Supplemented by reference TRBV9 and TRBJ2-3, the full variable domain reads DSGVTQTPKHLITATGQRVTLRCSPRSGDLSVYWYQQSLDQGLQFLIQYYNGEERAKGNILERFSAQQFPDLHSELNLSSLELGDSALYFCASSVFGGSTDTQYFGPGTRLTVL.

This clonotype has just a few counts. The rearrangement links TRBV25-1 to TRBJ1-3, with 8 nucleotides matching TRBD1. The CDR3 has 16 amino acids. The ends lost 2 bases at V and 0 bases at J; junction bases unmatched: 3. The germline V gene has CDR1 MGHDK and CDR2 SYGVNS. This CDR3 is CASSEQGAPSGNTIYF. The DNA of the CDR3 is TGTGCCAGCAGTGAACAGGGGGCCCCCTCTGGAAACACCATATATTTT.

V is TRBV6-1 and J is TRBJ2-5; D possibly corresponds to TRBD2 (5 bases). The CDR3 contains 14 residues. Germline values: CDR1 MNHNS, CDR2 SASEGT. Deletions cut 7 bases from V and 2 bases from J, with 14 bases between. CDR3 residues: CASIAAGPQETQYF. Here the CDR3 DNA reads TGTGCCAGCATCGCCGCGGGCCCGCAAGAGACCCAGTACTTC.

The chain couples TRBV7-2 to TRBJ2-1, with TRBD2 identical over 11 bases. The trim removed 3 bases at V and 9 bases at J, leaving 7 bases unmatched. The germline V gene has CDR1 SGHTA and CDR2 FQGNSA. The CDR3 sequence is 15 residues long. The CDR3, as DNA: TGTGCCAGCAGCTTTAGCGGGGGGGCCTCATCTGAGCAGTTCTTC. It is translated as CASSFSGGASSEQFF.

The chain employs TRBV20-1 and TRBJ1-2; no definite D call. V dropped 0 bases and J dropped 8 bases, with 7 bases sitting between them. CDR3 length: 11 residues. The germline gives CDR1 DFQATT, CDR2 SNEGSKA (reference sequence). CDR3 region: CSAREGSGYTF. The CDR3 coding sequence is TGCAGTGCTAGAGAAGGGTCAGGCTACACCTTC.

The chain carries TRBV19 and TRBJ1-5; a weak D match, TRBD1 (5 bases). The length of the CDR3 is 14 residues. The V gene lost 3 bases and the J gene lost 9 bases, with 15 bases spanning the gap. Germline V gives CDR1 LNHDA, CDR2 SQIVND (reference sequence). CDR3 sequence: CASSMAPGWGPQHF. Written as DNA, the CDR3 is TGTGCCAGTAGTATGGCGCCAGGGTGGGGGCCCCAGCATTTT. The full variable domain, in which reference TRBV19 and TRBJ1-5 provide the parts outside the CDR3, is DGGITQSPKYLFRKEGQNVTLSCEQNLNHDAMYWYRQDPGQGLRLIYYSQIVNDFQKGDIAEGYSVSREKKESFPLTVTSAQKNPTAFYLCASSMAPGWGPQHFGDGTRLSIL.

The rearrangement joins TRBV6-2 or TRBV6-3 to TRBJ2-1, with 7 bases fitting TRBD2. Per the germline V gene, CDR1 is MNHEY and CDR2 is SVGEGT. This CDR3 comprises 14 residues. Trimming took 6 bases from V and 13 from J; bases not matched to a gene: 15. CDR3 loop: CASRPLAEAGEQFF. The CDR3 DNA sequence: TGTGCCAGCAGACCCCTAGCGGAGGCCGGAGAACAGTTCTTC.

This rearrangement joins TRBV20-1 to TRBJ2-7; D is perhaps TRBD1 or TRBD2 (5 bases each). V was trimmed by 6 bases and J by 5 bases, leaving 23 bases between them. The CDR3 consists of 15 residues. Germline V gene data show CDR1 as DFQATT and CDR2 as SNEGSKA (reference sequence). CDR3: CSARPRRGQGDEQYF. CDR3 coding DNA: TGCAGTGCCAGGCCCCGCAGAGGGCAGGGAGACGAGCAGTACTTC.

In its sample, this clonotype was seen a few times. The rearrangement joins TRBV6-1 to TRBJ1-1, with 9 bases aligning to TRBD1. The CDR3 consists of 14 residues. The germline V gene has CDR1 MNHNS and CDR2 SASEGT. V gave up 5 bases and J gave up 3 bases; unmatched junction bases: 4. CDR3 sequence (DNA): TGTGCCAGCAGTCGAGGACAGGGGTACACTGAAGCTTTCTTT. Amino acid sequence: CASSRGQGYTEAFF.

CDR3 residues: CASSPDPRRPEKLFF. CDR3 nucleotide sequence: TGTGCCAGCAGCCCAGACCCACGGAGACCAGAAAAACTGTTTTTT. V and J are TRBV11-2 and TRBJ1-4, with unresolved D. The CDR3 sequence is 15 residues long. V lost 5 bases and J 8 bases, leaving 18 bases between the germline ends. Per the germline V gene, CDR1 is SGHAT and CDR2 is FQNNGV.

This clonotype ranks as hyperexpanded. The chain combines TRBV20-1 with TRBJ1-2, with D uncertain. The germline CDR1 and CDR2 sequences are DFQATT and SNEGSKA (reference sequence). Trimming cost V 0 bases and J 4 bases, with 12 bases left between them. The CDR3 spans 14 residues. The CDR3 spells CSAREWGGGYGYTF. CDR3 sequence (DNA): TGCAGTGCTAGAGAATGGGGAGGCGGCTATGGCTACACCTTC.

The chain uses TRBV2 and TRBJ2-3; D perhaps matches TRBD2 (7 bases). Trimming stripped 1 base from V and 3 bases from J, with 14 bases between. CDR1 and CDR2 (germline): SNHLY, FYNNEI. The CDR3 has 16 residues. CDR3: CASSEVGGGGTDTQYF. CDR3 coding DNA: TGTGCCAGCAGTGAAGTGGGGGGGGGCGGGACAGATACGCAGTATTTT.

This rearrangement joins TRBV20-1 to TRBJ1-5, with D unresolved. The germline V gene has CDR1 DFQATT and CDR2 SNEGSKA (reference sequence). The CDR3 totals 12 residues. V lost 4 bases and J 0 bases, leaving 4 bases between the germline ends. In DNA, the CDR3 is TGCAGTGCTACCCATAGCAATCAGCCCCAGCATTTT. Translating gives CSATHSNQPQHF.

Notes on this clonotype: Given the absence of the conserved phenylalanine or tryptophan at the CDR3 end, a read error is likely. The chain links TRBV20-1 to TRBJ1-5; perhaps TRBD1 as D (6 bases). The CDR3 length is 14 residues. Germline V gene sequence: CDR1 DFQATT, CDR2 SNEGSKA (reference sequence). Trimming removed 4 bases at V and 1 base at J, with 11 bases between. CDR3 sequence (DNA): TGCAGTGCTAATACAGGGTACAGCAATCAGCCCCAGCATTCT. As protein: CSANTGYSNQPQHS.

The chain employs TRBV6-4 and TRBJ1-2; possibly TRBD1 for D (5 bases). The V gene's germline CDR1 is MRHNA and CDR2 SNTAGT. The CDR3 is 14 amino acids. V lost 7 bases, J lost 4 bases, and 16 bases lay in between. CDR3 in amino acids: CASKSGTGLYGYTF. In DNA, the CDR3 is TGTGCCAGCAAATCCGGGACTGGGCTCTATGGCTACACCTTC.